This T cell receptor beta chain was sequenced during a study of tissue T cells after allogeneic stem cell transplantation. Study-wide results and caveats: Some tissue clones might be persisting host cells; their alloreactivity or antigen specificity was not determined.

Regarding this clone: Its antigen is unknown. The germline and genes are mouse ones. The sequence runs out 1 residue before the end of the CDR3; the remainder is reconstructed from the germline J gene.

This sample's time point: mouse harvest day 7 after allogeneic transplant. Each mouse received 10^7 T-cell-depleted marrow cells plus 10^6 splenic CD5+ T cells by tail vein. This mouse GVHD model was MHC-mismatched B6 to BALB/c, profiled day 7 or 14. CDR3 sequences, V/J genes, frequencies and template counts came from survey-depth TCRbeta sequencing. The protocol was immunoSEQ multiplex PCR, while the TCRdb copy is restricted to in-frame clones and leaves out a portion. The data show about 11,000 clones, roughly two fifths seen once. V was shortened by 3 bases and J by 9 bases, with 12 bases between the two germline ends. The CDR3 loop spans 12 amino acids. CDR1 GFQATS and CDR2 STVNSAI come from the germline V gene.

Sequenced input: skin. The chain couples TRBV20 to TRBJ1-5, with D possibly TRBD1 on 6 matching bases. The TCR was taken from a female BALB/c mouse given C57BL/6 T cells with graft-versus-host disease after an allogeneic hematopoietic cell transplant. The sequenced part of the CDR3 DNA is TGTGGTGCTAGAGAGCAGGGGAGGGCTCCGCTT. Translating it yields CGAREQGRAPL. The CDR3 in its entirety is CGAREQGRAPLF.